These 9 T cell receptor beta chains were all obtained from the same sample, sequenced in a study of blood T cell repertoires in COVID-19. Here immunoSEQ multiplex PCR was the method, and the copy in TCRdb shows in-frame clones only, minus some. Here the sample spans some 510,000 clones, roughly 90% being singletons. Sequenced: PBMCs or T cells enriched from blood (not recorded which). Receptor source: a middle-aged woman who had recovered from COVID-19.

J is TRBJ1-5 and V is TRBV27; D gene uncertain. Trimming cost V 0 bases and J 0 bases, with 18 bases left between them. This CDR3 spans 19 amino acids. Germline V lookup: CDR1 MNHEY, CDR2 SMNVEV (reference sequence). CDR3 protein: CASSLSLEAAKYSNQPQHF. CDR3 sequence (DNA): TGTGCCAGCAGTTTATCGCTGGAGGCTGCTAAATATAGCAATCAGCCCCAGCATTTT.

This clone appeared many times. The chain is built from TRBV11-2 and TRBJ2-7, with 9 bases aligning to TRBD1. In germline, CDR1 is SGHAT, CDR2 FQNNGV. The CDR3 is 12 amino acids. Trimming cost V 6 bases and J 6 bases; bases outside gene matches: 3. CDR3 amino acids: CASRLDRGEQYF. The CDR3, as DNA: TGTGCCAGCAGGTTGGACAGGGGCGAGCAGTACTTC.

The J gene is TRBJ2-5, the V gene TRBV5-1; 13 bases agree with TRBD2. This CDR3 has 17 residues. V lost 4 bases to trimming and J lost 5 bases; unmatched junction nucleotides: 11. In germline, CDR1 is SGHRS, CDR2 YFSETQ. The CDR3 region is CASSTWTSGSGLETQYF. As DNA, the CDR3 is TGCGCCAGCAGCACGTGGACTAGCGGGAGTGGGTTGGAGACCCAGTACTTC.

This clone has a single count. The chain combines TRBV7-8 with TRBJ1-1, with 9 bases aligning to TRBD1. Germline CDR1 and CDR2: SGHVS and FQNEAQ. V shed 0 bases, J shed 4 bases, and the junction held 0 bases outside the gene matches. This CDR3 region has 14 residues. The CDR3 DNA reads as TGTGCCAGCAGCTTAGCGACAGGGGGCACTGAAGCTTTCTTT. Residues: CASSLATGGTEAFF.

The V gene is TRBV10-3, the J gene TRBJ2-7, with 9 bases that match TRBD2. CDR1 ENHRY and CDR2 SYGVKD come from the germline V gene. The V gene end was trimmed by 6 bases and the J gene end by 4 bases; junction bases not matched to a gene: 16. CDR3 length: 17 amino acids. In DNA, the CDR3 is TGTGCCATCAGCGATAGCGGGAGCGCTTTATGGGCTTACGAGCAGTACTTC. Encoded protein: CAISDSGSALWAYEQYF.

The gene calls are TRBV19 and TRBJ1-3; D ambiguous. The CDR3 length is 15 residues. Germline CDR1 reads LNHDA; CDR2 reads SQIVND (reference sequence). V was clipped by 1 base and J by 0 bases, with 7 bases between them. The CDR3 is CASSIGRSSGNTIYF. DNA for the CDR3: TGTGCCAGTAGTATAGGCCGGTCCTCTGGAAACACCATATATTTT.

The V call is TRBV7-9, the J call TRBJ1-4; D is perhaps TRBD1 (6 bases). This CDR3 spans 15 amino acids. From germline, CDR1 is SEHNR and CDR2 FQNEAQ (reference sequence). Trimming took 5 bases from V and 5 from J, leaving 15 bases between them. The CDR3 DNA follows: TGTGCCAGCAGCACCCTGGACAGAAGAAATGAAAAACTGTTTTTT. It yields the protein CASSTLDRRNEKLFF.

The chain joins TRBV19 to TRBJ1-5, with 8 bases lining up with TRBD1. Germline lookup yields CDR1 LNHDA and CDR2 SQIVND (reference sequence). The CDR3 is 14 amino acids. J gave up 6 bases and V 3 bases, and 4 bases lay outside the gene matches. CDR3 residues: CASSMQGAGQPQHF. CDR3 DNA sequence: TGTGCCAGTAGTATGCAGGGGGCTGGTCAGCCCCAGCATTTT.

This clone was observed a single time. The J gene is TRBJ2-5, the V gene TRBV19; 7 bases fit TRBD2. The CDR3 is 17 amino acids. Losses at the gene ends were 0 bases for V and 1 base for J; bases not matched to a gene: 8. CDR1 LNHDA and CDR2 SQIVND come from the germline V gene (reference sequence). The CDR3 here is CASSIDLGTTVQETQYF. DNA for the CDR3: TGTGCCAGTAGTATAGATCTAGGGACTACCGTCCAAGAGACCCAGTACTTC.